The next 27 T cell receptor beta chains were all read from a single sample in a study of T cell clonality in common variable immunodeficiency. Overall study results and limits: In common variable immunodeficiency, TCR beta chains reportedly carried fewer deletions and N-nucleotide insertions.

These receptors have no known antigen. Generated by immunoSEQ multiplex PCR, the TCRdb table keeps only in-frame clones and is missing some. Captured here are roughly 42,000 clones, none seen once; the top ten comprise 6%. Source material: peripheral blood mononuclear cells. All receptors derive from a human donor with common variable immunodeficiency.

In this sample, this clone turned up a few times. The CDR3 is cut off 3 residues early in the read; its end comes from the germline J gene. This chain uses TRBV18 with TRBJ1-5; D not certain. The CDR3 is 12 residues long. V was pared by 4 bases and J by 4 bases, with 5 bases between. Germline V gene sequence: CDR1 KGHSH, CDR2 LQKENI. The DNA read from the CDR3 is TGTGCCAGCTCACTTCCTAATCAGCCC. Translation gives CASSLPNQP. The full-length CDR3 reads as CASSLPNQPQHF.

A note on this clone: The read terminates 3 residues before the CDR3 end, so the remaining end is supplied by the germline J gene. The chain combines TRBV30 with TRBJ1-3; maybe TRBD1 (5 bases). Trimming stripped 3 bases from V and 9 bases from J, with 12 bases between. CDR1 is GTSNPN, CDR2 SVGIG, per germline (reference sequence). The CDR3 spans 12 residues. The CDR3 loop is CAWRVVQGTIYF. The DNA read from the CDR3 is TGTGCCTGGAGGGTGGTTCAGGGCACC.

This clone showed up just a few times. The read stops 3 residues short of the end of the CDR3; the missing end is completed from the germline J gene. V gene TRBV2 combines with J gene TRBJ2-5; D may be TRBD2 (6 bases). The V end lost 8 bases, the J end lost 0 bases, and 16 bases lay between the germline ends. Germline V gives CDR1 SNHLY, CDR2 FYNNEI. The CDR3 is 15 amino acids. The CDR3 bases that were read are TGTGCCAGCGGGGGGATTAGCGGATACCAAGAGACC. Amino acid sequence: CASGGISGYQET. The entire CDR3 protein is CASGGISGYQETQYF.

This clone was counted ten times or more. The CDR3 end falls 3 residues outside the read, so it is completed with the germline J gene. V is TRBV7-2 and J is TRBJ1-6; D gene uncertain. Germline-derived CDR1 and CDR2 are SGHTA and FQGNSA. This CDR3 has 13 residues. The covered CDR3 bases are TGTGCCAGCAGCGATCCGGGAGGCGGGGCC. Protein: CASSDPGGGA. The whole CDR3 protein reads CASSDPGGGALHF.

This clone was detected only a few times. The read terminates 3 residues before the CDR3 end, so the remaining end is supplied by the germline J gene. This chain uses TRBV5-6 with TRBJ2-5; 7 nucleotides match TRBD2. The trim removed 0 bases at V and 3 bases at J, leaving 2 bases unmatched. Germline V gene sequence: CDR1 SGHDT, CDR2 YYEEEE. The CDR3 spans 14 residues. Incomplete CDR3 DNA: TGTGCCAGCAGCTTGGCCGCGGGGGAAGAGACC. Translated, it gives CASSLAAGEET. The whole CDR3 protein is CASSLAAGEETQYF.

There are a few counts of this clone. Sequencing ends 3 residues short of the CDR3 end; the germline J gene provides the rest. The gene calls are TRBV19 and TRBJ1-2; 7 bases fit TRBD1. The CDR3 covers 13 residues. Germline trimming cut 6 bases from V and 4 bases from J; bases unmatched to any gene: 5. Germline V CDR1 and CDR2: LNHDA, SQIVND (reference sequence). The sequenced CDR3 bases are TGTGCCAGTAGGCCGACAGGGCTCTATGGC. Translated, it gives CASRPTGLYG. The whole CDR3 protein reads CASRPTGLYGYTF. The full variable domain, with the rest looked up from reference TRBV19 and TRBJ1-2, is DGGITQSPKYLFRKEGQNVTLSCEQNLNHDAMYWYRQDPGQGLRLIYYSQIVNDFQKGDIAEGYSVSREKKESFPLTVTSAQKNPTAFYLCASRPTGLYGYTFGSGTRLTVV.

As for this clone: The CDR3 extends 3 residues past the end of the read, so its final part is completed from the germline J gene. The chain joins TRBV7-8 to TRBJ1-1; possibly TRBD1 for D (5 bases). V was clipped by 0 bases and J by 2 bases, with 16 bases between them. The CDR3 totals 17 residues. Per germline, CDR1 SGHVS and CDR2 FQNEAQ. Partial CDR3 DNA: TGTGCCAGCAGCTTAGCGGTTTTGGCGGGGGTAAACACTGAA. Protein product: CASSLAVLAGVNTE. The entire CDR3 reads CASSLAVLAGVNTEAFF.

This clone has a count of ten or more. The read is 3 residues too short to cover the CDR3 end, so that end is filled in from the germline J gene. The chain carries TRBV7-2 and TRBJ2-2, with D possibly being TRBD2 (6 bases). The V gene lost 0 bases and the J gene lost 6 bases, with 17 bases spanning the gap. There are 17 residues in the CDR3. CDR1 and CDR2 from the germline V gene are SGHTA and FQGNSA. The CDR3 protein is CASSLAIGQTGAGELFF. The CDR3 bases that were read are TGTGCCAGCAGCTTAGCGATTGGCCAAACGGGGGCCGGGGAG.

The table lists this clone with many counts. Coverage ceases 3 residues before the CDR3 finishes, and the germline J gene fills in the end. The chain has TRBV30 and TRBJ1-5; a possible D gene is TRBD1 (6 bases). This CDR3 has 17 amino acids. CDR1 is GTSNPN and CDR2 is SVGIG in the germline V gene (reference sequence). V lost 0 bases, J lost 5 bases, and 20 bases lay in between. The sequenced part of the CDR3 DNA is TGTGCCTGGAGTGTACGCTGGTCGGGGACATATGATCAGCCC. Translation: CAWSVRWSGTYDQP. Given in full, the CDR3 is CAWSVRWSGTYDQPQHF.

This clone was observed many times. With the read ending 3 residues before the CDR3 end, the germline J gene is used to fill in that end. This sequence joins TRBV6-2 or TRBV6-3 and TRBJ2-5; D may be TRBD1 (6 bases). The CDR3 extends over 15 amino acids. V lost 2 bases, J lost 1 base, and 11 bases lay in between. Germline V CDR1 and CDR2: MNHEY, SVGEGT. Partial CDR3 DNA: TGTGCCAGCAGTTACCGGACAGTGAGCCAAGAGACC. This codes for CASSYRTVSQET. The entire CDR3 is CASSYRTVSQETQYF.

A few counts support this clone. The observed sequence ends 3 residues before the CDR3 terminus, with the missing tail filled in from the germline J gene. The chain joins TRBV20-1 to TRBJ2-7, with D tentatively TRBD1 (6 bases). The CDR3 is 13 amino acids. Trimming took 4 bases from V and 1 from J, leaving 11 bases between them. CDR1 is DFQATT and CDR2 is SNEGSKA in the germline V gene (reference sequence). CDR3 bases read: TGCAGTGCTAAACAGGGACCATCCTACGAG. It specifies CSAKQGPSYE. The whole CDR3 protein is CSAKQGPSYEQYF.

This clone was counted ten times or more. The DNA ends 3 residues before the CDR3 does, and the rest of the CDR3 is filled in from the germline J gene. This chain links TRBV7-9 with TRBJ1-5; weak D call: TRBD1 (5 bases). Germline assignment: CDR1 SEHNR and CDR2 FQNEAQ (reference sequence). The V and J ends lost 1 base and 7 bases respectively, with 14 bases between them. The CDR3 sequence is 15 residues long. The CDR3 DNA, read in part, is TGTGCCAGCAGCTTAGACGCTTGGGGCTCCCAGCCC. Its protein product is CASSLDAWGSQP. Given in full, the CDR3 is CASSLDAWGSQPQHF.

This clone was seen only a few times. The CDR3 protein is CSARDGRERRYEQYF. Partial CDR3 DNA: TGCAGTGCTAGAGATGGGCGGGAGAGGCGCTACGAG. J is TRBJ2-7 and V is TRBV20-1; 7 bases are a match to TRBD2. The read falls 3 residues short of the CDR3 end, and the missing part is taken from the germline J gene. V dropped 0 bases and J dropped 3; count of bases not matched to a gene: 8. Germline values: CDR1 DFQATT, CDR2 SNEGSKA (reference sequence). The CDR3 contains 15 residues.

This clone was recorded at least ten times. The read is 3 residues too short to cover the CDR3 end, so that end is filled in from the germline J gene. The chain recombines TRBV7-3 with TRBJ1-1, with TRBD1 identical over 10 bases. From germline, CDR1 is SGHTA and CDR2 FQGTGA. With 1 base clipped from V and 4 bases from J, the junction kept 3 bases outside the gene matches. The CDR3 loop spans 15 amino acids. The CDR3 sequence is CASSLRTGGVTEAFF. The covered CDR3 bases are TGTGCCAGCAGCTTAAGGACAGGGGGGGTCACTGAA.

In its sample, this clone was seen a few times. The read terminates 3 residues ahead of where the CDR3 ends, so the germline J gene completes it. V is TRBV5-1 and J is TRBJ1-6; D is ambiguous. Germline V gives CDR1 SGHRS, CDR2 YFSETQ. This CDR3 has 15 amino acids. Trimming took 0 bases from V and 6 from J, leaving 10 bases between them. The part of the CDR3 DNA that was read is TGCGCCAGCAGCTTGGAAGCGGGTTTTAATTCACCC. Residues: CASSLEAGFNSP. In full, the CDR3 is CASSLEAGFNSPLHF. Filled out from reference TRBV5-1 and TRBJ1-6, the complete variable domain reads KAGVTQTPRYLIKTRGQQVTLSCSPISGHRSVSWYQQTPGQGLQFLFEYFSETQRNKGNFPGRFSGRQFSNSRSEMNVSTLELGDSALYLCASSLEAGFNSPLHFGNGTRLTVT.

This clone was counted between two and nine times. The read gets to within 3 residues of the CDR3 end, and the germline J gene fills in the rest. The chain combines TRBV2 with TRBJ2-5; no reliable D call. Trimming cost V 5 bases and J 7 bases, with 8 bases left between them. CDR1 and CDR2 from the germline V gene are SNHLY and FYNNEI. This CDR3 comprises 11 residues. The CDR3 bases that were read are TGTGCCAGCAGTTCAGTTGGGACC. This translates into CASSSVGT. The whole CDR3 is CASSSVGTQYF.

This clone has only a few counts. The read ends 3 residues before the CDR3 terminus; that terminus is restored from the germline J gene. The chain links TRBV5-1 to TRBJ2-3, with a weak D call TRBD2 (5 bases). The V end was cut by 6 bases, the J end by 3 bases, with 14 bases between. In germline, CDR1 is SGHRS, CDR2 YFSETQ. The CDR3 loop spans 14 amino acids. The sequenced CDR3 bases are TGCGCCAGCAACACCGAGGGCCTGACAGATACG. This translates into CASNTEGLTDT. The CDR3, in full, reads CASNTEGLTDTQYF.

This clone was seen more than once but under ten times. Sequencing ends 3 residues short of the CDR3 end; the germline J gene provides the rest. This chain connects TRBV13 to TRBJ2-3; TRBD2 matches 12 bases. Looked up from germline, CDR1 is PRHDT and CDR2 is FYEKMQ (reference sequence). With 4 bases clipped from V and 2 bases from J, the junction kept 4 bases outside the gene matches. This CDR3 comprises 16 residues. CDR3 amino acids: CASSSTSGRNTDTQYF. CDR3 DNA, as far as it was read: TGTGCCAGCAGCTCCACTAGCGGGAGGAACACAGATACG.

This clone was counted only a few times. The CDR3 goes on 3 residues after the read ends, and that part is filled in from the germline J gene. This sequence joins TRBV7-8 and TRBJ2-7; D gene unclear. V lost 5 bases to trimming and J lost 3 bases, with 14 bases between them. The CDR3 has 14 residues. Germline CDR1 reads SGHVS; CDR2 reads FQNEAQ. Incomplete CDR3 DNA: TGTGCCAGCAGCCCGCCCAGCGCCGTCTACGAG. It encodes CASSPPSAVYE. In full, the CDR3 is CASSPPSAVYEQYF.

This clone was counted between two and nine times. The read ends 3 residues before the CDR3 terminus; that terminus is restored from the germline J gene. The chain employs TRBV7-6 and TRBJ2-2, with D unresolved. The CDR3 is 16 amino acids. CDR1 SGHVS and CDR2 FNYEAQ come from the germline V gene. V was clipped by 0 bases and J by 0 bases, with 8 bases between them. Partial CDR3 DNA: TGTGCCAGCAGCTTAGCAGCCTCGTCGAACACCGGGGAG. The encoded protein is CASSLAASSNTGE. The CDR3 in its entirety is CASSLAASSNTGELFF.

This clone was seen ten or more times. The sequence runs out 3 residues before the end of the CDR3; the remainder is reconstructed from the germline J gene. The chain links TRBV20-1 to TRBJ2-3; TRBD2 aligns across 12 bases. The CDR3 contains 15 residues. The V gene's germline CDR1 is DFQATT and CDR2 SNEGSKA (reference sequence). V lost 3 bases to trimming and J lost 1 base; unmatched junction nucleotides: 2. The CDR3 loop is CSARRLAGGTDTQYF. Incomplete CDR3 DNA: TGCAGTGCTAGGCGACTAGCGGGAGGCACAGATACG.

Concerning this clone itself: The sequence runs out 3 residues before the end of the CDR3; the remainder is reconstructed from the germline J gene. The chain recombines TRBV19 with TRBJ2-3, with 7 bases that match TRBD1. V lost 8 bases, J lost 4 bases, and 3 bases stayed unmatched. The germline V gene has CDR1 LNHDA and CDR2 SQIVND (reference sequence). This CDR3 comprises 12 residues. CDR3 sequence reads: CASGDRADTQYF. The part of the CDR3 DNA that was read is TGTGCCAGTGGGGACAGAGCAGATACG.

This clone was recorded many times. The read finishes 3 residues shy of the CDR3 end, and the germline J gene is used to complete it. The chain uses TRBV20-1 and TRBJ2-1; the match to TRBD2 covers 10 bases. J was trimmed by 8 bases and V by 5 bases; bases with no gene match: 15. The germline CDR1 and CDR2 sequences are DFQATT and SNEGSKA (reference sequence). CDR3 length: 16 amino acids. Incomplete CDR3 DNA: TGCAGTGCTCCTACTCCGGGACTAGCGTCGCTCCATGAG. It is translated as CSAPTPGLASLHE. The entire CDR3 is CSAPTPGLASLHEQFF.

This clone came up a few times. The read terminates 3 residues before the CDR3 end, so the remaining end is supplied by the germline J gene. V and J are TRBV7-3 and TRBJ2-7; 11 bases map to TRBD1. Per the germline V gene, CDR1 is SGHTA and CDR2 is FQGTGA. This CDR3 spans 15 amino acids. V was pared by 4 bases and J by 0 bases, with 2 bases of the junction left unmatched. Incomplete CDR3 DNA: TGTGCCAGCAGCTCGGACAGGGGGCCCTCCTACGAG. This gives the protein CASSSDRGPSYE. The full CDR3 protein reads CASSSDRGPSYEQYF.

This clone was counted only a few times. The CDR3 end falls 3 residues outside the read, so it is completed with the germline J gene. The genes are TRBV19 and TRBJ2-5; 7 bases agree with TRBD2. The CDR3 extends over 14 amino acids. V gave up 4 bases and J gave up 1 base; unmatched junction bases: 3. Germline values: CDR1 LNHDA, CDR2 SQIVND (reference sequence). The CDR3 region is CASSKRGSQETQYF. Partial CDR3 DNA: TGTGCCAGTAGTAAACGCGGGAGCCAAGAGACC. Using reference TRBV19 and TRBJ2-5 for the parts outside the CDR3, the full variable domain is DGGITQSPKYLFRKEGQNVTLSCEQNLNHDAMYWYRQDPGQGLRLIYYSQIVNDFQKGDIAEGYSVSREKKESFPLTVTSAQKNPTAFYLCASSKRGSQETQYFGPGTRLLVL.

This clone was seen only a few times. The read gets to within 3 residues of the CDR3 end, and the germline J gene fills in the rest. The rearrangement uses TRBV19 and TRBJ2-2, with TRBD1 matching 7 bases. With 5 bases clipped from V and 6 bases from J, the junction kept 18 bases outside the gene matches. Germline V gene sequence: CDR1 LNHDA, CDR2 SQIVND (reference sequence). This CDR3 has 18 amino acids. The covered CDR3 bases are TGTGCCAGTAGTCCCAGGGGGTCGGGTTTTATTTTTGCCGGGGAG. Translating it yields CASSPRGSGFIFAGE. In full, the CDR3 is CASSPRGSGFIFAGELFF. Combining the CDR3 with reference TRBV19 and TRBJ2-2 gives the whole variable domain DGGITQSPKYLFRKEGQNVTLSCEQNLNHDAMYWYRQDPGQGLRLIYYSQIVNDFQKGDIAEGYSVSREKKESFPLTVTSAQKNPTAFYLCASSPRGSGFIFAGELFFGEGSRLTVL.

As for this clone: The sequence runs out 3 residues before the end of the CDR3; the remainder is reconstructed from the germline J gene. V usage is TRBV5-1 and J usage is TRBJ1-2; D is ambiguous. This CDR3 region has 15 residues. Germline V gene sequence: CDR1 SGHRS, CDR2 YFSETQ. V lost 0 bases to trimming and J lost 0 bases, with 9 bases between them. CDR3 DNA, as far as it was read: TGCGCCAGCAGCTTGGGTCCGGGTTCTAACTATGGC. Its protein product is CASSLGPGSNYG. The entire CDR3 sequence reads CASSLGPGSNYGYTF.